This TCR beta chain appears in the sequencing data of a study of T cells in tumors after PD-1 blockade. Background on the study: During anti-PD-1 treatment, some patients continued daily vismodegib 150 mg. General study findings and limits: About 41% of tumor TCR clonotypes were also found in blood.

Worth noting for this clone: What it binds is not known.

Sequencing was performed with immunoSEQ multiplex PCR; in TCRdb, only in-frame clones are kept and a portion is missing. This sample has roughly 49,000 clones; over 75% occur once, and the top ten carry roughly 4.1%. Genomic DNA template from tumor biopsies or peripheral blood, about 616 ng to 6,500 ng input. Germline V gene data show CDR1 as MGHDK and CDR2 as SYGVNS. Trimming left V 6 bases short and J 8 bases short, with 10 bases between. The CDR3 spans 12 residues. The chain combines TRBV25-1 with TRBJ1-4; possible D gene TRBD1, 5 bases. This clonotype was sampled from a human donor with basal cell carcinoma. Specimen: PBMCs, collected before anti-PD-1 treatment. The DNA of the CDR3 is TGTGCCAGCAGAGGGGTTTACGAAAAACTGTTTTTT. This translates into CASRGVYEKLFF.